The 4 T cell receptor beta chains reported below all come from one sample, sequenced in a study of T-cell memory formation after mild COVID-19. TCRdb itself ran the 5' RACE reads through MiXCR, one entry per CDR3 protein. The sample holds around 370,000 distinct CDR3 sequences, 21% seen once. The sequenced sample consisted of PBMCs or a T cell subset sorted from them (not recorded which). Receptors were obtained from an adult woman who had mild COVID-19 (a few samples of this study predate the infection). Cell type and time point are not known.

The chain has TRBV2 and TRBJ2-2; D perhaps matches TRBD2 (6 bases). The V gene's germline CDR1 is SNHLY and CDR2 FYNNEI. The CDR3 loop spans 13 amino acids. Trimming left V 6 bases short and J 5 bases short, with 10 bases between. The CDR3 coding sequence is TGTGCCAGCAGCGGAGGGCCGACCGGGGAGCTGTTTTTT. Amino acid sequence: CASSGGPTGELFF.

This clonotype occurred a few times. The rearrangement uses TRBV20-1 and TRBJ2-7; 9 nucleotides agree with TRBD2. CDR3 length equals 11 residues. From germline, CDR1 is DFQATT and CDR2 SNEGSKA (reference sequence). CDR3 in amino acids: CGVAGVYEQYF. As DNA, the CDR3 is TGCGGGGTAGCGGGAGTCTACGAGCAGTACTTC.

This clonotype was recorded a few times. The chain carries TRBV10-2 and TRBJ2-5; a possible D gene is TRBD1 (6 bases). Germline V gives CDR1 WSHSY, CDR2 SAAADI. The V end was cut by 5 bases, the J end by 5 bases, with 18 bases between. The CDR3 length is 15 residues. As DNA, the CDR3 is TGCGCCAGCAGTCCCGGGACAAGTTCTGTGGAGACCCAGTACTTC. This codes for CASSPGTSSVETQYF.

This CDR3 reads CASSLSRGDTLHF. In DNA form, the CDR3 reads TGTGCCAGCAGTTTATCGCGGGGAGACACCCTCCACTTT. This chain connects TRBV27 to TRBJ1-6, with unresolved D. From germline, CDR1 is MNHEY and CDR2 SMNVEV (reference sequence). Trimming removed 0 bases from V and 14 bases from J, with 11 bases in between. CDR3 size: 13 residues.